The next 12 T cell receptor beta chains were all read from a single sample in a study of CD8 T cells in ankylosing spondylitis. General observations from the study: Ankylosing spondylitis blood appeared to be characterized by a TCR beta motif of several highly homologous variants.

TCRdb itself ran the 5' RACE reads through MiXCR, one entry per CDR3 protein. The data hold just under 550,000 distinct CDR3 sequences, with over 9.5% observed a single time. Antigens of these TCRs are unknown. Sequencing input: blood, either unsorted or a sorted T cell fraction (not recorded which). Receptors were obtained from a male donor with ankylosing spondylitis.

This clonotype has at least ten counts. The chain recombines TRBV27 with TRBJ2-7, with 10 bases fitting TRBD2. Germline loops: CDR1 MNHEY, CDR2 SMNVEV (reference sequence). V dropped 3 bases and J dropped 4; count of bases not matched to a gene: 9. The CDR3 is 16 residues long. The CDR3 loop reads CASSFSGTSVGYEQYF. CDR3 DNA: TGTGCCAGCAGTTTTTCCGGGACTAGCGTCGGGTACGAGCAGTACTTC.

The genes are TRBV15 and TRBJ1-1; possibly TRBD1 for D (5 bases). V shed 6 bases and J shed 3 bases, with 14 bases lying between them. Looked up from germline, CDR1 is LNHNV and CDR2 is YYDKDF (reference sequence). This CDR3 has 14 amino acids. The CDR3 DNA sequence: TGTGCCACCAGAGGCTTGGGGGGGGACACTGAAGCTTTCTTT. It is translated as CATRGLGGDTEAFF.

This clonotype was seen a handful of times. CDR3 sequence (DNA): TGCAGTGCTAGGGCTCCCAGCGGGAGAGCCACCTACGAGCAGTACTTC. This encodes CSARAPSGRATYEQYF. V and J are TRBV20-1 and TRBJ2-7, with TRBD2 matching over 8 bases. Looked up from germline, CDR1 is DFQATT and CDR2 is SNEGSKA (reference sequence). The CDR3 totals 16 residues. Trimming took 3 bases from V and 2 from J; bases not matched to a gene: 12.

This CDR3 reads CASSLQEVAGNEQFF. CDR3 nucleotides: TGTGCCAGCAGCCTCCAAGAGGTAGCGGGAAATGAGCAGTTCTTC. The V gene is TRBV7-2, the J gene TRBJ2-1, with TRBD2 identical over 8 bases. V shed 5 bases and J 7 bases; nucleotides not matched to a gene: 10. The germline V gene has CDR1 SGHTA and CDR2 FQGNSA. The CDR3 runs to 15 residues.

V usage is TRBV5-1 and J usage is TRBJ2-1, with 14 positions matching TRBD2. Germline values: CDR1 SGHRS, CDR2 YFSETQ. This CDR3 is built from 16 residues. The V segment lost 3 bases and the J segment 10 bases; nucleotides outside the gene matches: 9. DNA for the CDR3: TGCGCCAGCAGCTCTCCGGGACTAGCGGGAGTTGGGGAGCAGTTCTTC. As protein: CASSSPGLAGVGEQFF.

The chain recombines TRBV11-3 with TRBJ2-6, with 10 nucleotides matching TRBD1. The CDR3 runs 15 residues. Unmatched junction bases numbered 3, after V lost 8 bases and J lost 2 bases. The germline V gene has CDR1 SGHNT and CDR2 YENEEA. The CDR3 region has the DNA TGTGCCAGCGCGACAGGGGGCGCTGGGGCCAACGTCCTGACTTTC. Translated: CASATGGAGANVLTF. Using reference TRBV11-3 and TRBJ2-6 for the parts outside the CDR3, the full variable domain is EAGVVQSPRYKIIEKKQPVAFWCNPISGHNTLYWYLQNLGQGPELLIRYENEEAVDDSQLPKDRFSAERLKGVDSTLKIQPAELGDSAVYLCASATGGAGANVLTFGAGSRLTVL.

The V gene is TRBV5-1, the J gene TRBJ2-2, with D possibly being TRBD1 or TRBD2 (5 bases each). In germline, CDR1 is SGHRS, CDR2 YFSETQ. Trimming removed 4 bases at V and 3 bases at J, with 16 bases between. The CDR3 runs to 16 residues. The CDR3 DNA sequence: TGCGCCAGCAGCCGCTCGGGGACGTGGGACACCGGGGAGCTGTTTTTT. Amino acid sequence: CASSRSGTWDTGELFF. The full variable domain, with the rest looked up from reference TRBV5-1 and TRBJ2-2, is KAGVTQTPRYLIKTRGQQVTLSCSPISGHRSVSWYQQTPGQGLQFLFEYFSETQRNKGNFPGRFSGRQFSNSRSEMNVSTLELGDSALYLCASSRSGTWDTGELFFGEGSRLTVL.

This clonotype was detected only a few times. This sequence joins TRBV5-1 and TRBJ1-1; 8 bases match TRBD1. V lost 0 bases and J lost 0; bases outside the gene matches: 4. The germline gives CDR1 SGHRS, CDR2 YFSETQ. The CDR3 consists of 16 residues. CDR3 residues: CASSLEGTGMNTEAFF. CDR3 nucleotides: TGCGCCAGCAGCTTGGAGGGGACAGGAATGAACACTGAAGCTTTCTTT.

This chain connects TRBV5-1 to TRBJ1-1, with D possibly being TRBD1 (6 bases). V was pared by 0 bases and J by 1 base, with 13 bases between. CDR3 length: 16 residues. Germline loops: CDR1 SGHRS, CDR2 YFSETQ. The DNA for the CDR3 is TGCGCCAGCAGCTTGGGTCGGGGGGCGCCGAACACTGAAGCTTTCTTT. It encodes CASSLGRGAPNTEAFF.

This clonotype was counted only a few times. The V gene is TRBV5-1, the J gene TRBJ1-5, with a possible D match to TRBD1 (6 bases). Trimming cost V 4 bases and J 4 bases, with 15 bases left between them. The CDR3 has 15 residues. Germline lookup yields CDR1 SGHRS and CDR2 YFSETQ. This CDR3 reads CASSPGAGLNQPQHF. In nucleotides, the CDR3 is TGCGCCAGCAGCCCGGGGGCCGGGTTAAATCAGCCCCAGCATTTT.

This clonotype occurred once. This chain uses TRBV11-3 with TRBJ2-2; possible D gene TRBD2, 5 bases. Trimming cost V 1 base and J 6 bases, with 9 bases left between them. Germline V lookup: CDR1 SGHNT, CDR2 YENEEA. This CDR3 comprises 14 residues. The DNA of the CDR3 is TGTGCCAGCAGCTTAGGGGAGTTGGCCGGGGAGCTGTTTTTT. Its translation is CASSLGELAGELFF. The complete variable domain, with remaining parts taken from reference TRBV11-3 and TRBJ2-2, reads EAGVVQSPRYKIIEKKQPVAFWCNPISGHNTLYWYLQNLGQGPELLIRYENEEAVDDSQLPKDRFSAERLKGVDSTLKIQPAELGDSAVYLCASSLGELAGELFFGEGSRLTVL.

This clonotype was observed at least ten times. The chain is built from TRBV5-1 and TRBJ2-1; D gene unclear. Per germline, CDR1 SGHRS and CDR2 YFSETQ. The CDR3 extends over 14 amino acids. V gave up 0 bases and J gave up 3 bases, with 7 bases separating them. The DNA of the CDR3 is TGCGCCAGCAGCTTGGCCTCGGTCTACAATGAGCAGTTCTTC. This codes for CASSLASVYNEQFF.